The 20 T cell receptor beta chains given below trace back to one sample, sequenced in a study of T cells in Graves' hyperthyroidism and ophthalmopathy. Researchers took RNA transcripts and amplified the TCR beta CDR3 regions from them. The TCR CDR3 first-round RT-PCR relied on the HTBI primer set. TCRdb called the multiplex PCR reads again in MiXCR, with one record for every CDR3 protein. The repertoire holds approximately 370,000 distinct CDR3 sequences, about 16% seen once, with approximately 29% in the top ten. Sequenced input: blood. The receptors here all came from a woman aged 25 to 39 with Graves' hyperthyroidism.

V gene TRBV6-1 combines with J gene TRBJ1-4; no clear D gene. The V end lost 9 bases, the J end lost 7 bases, and 21 bases lay between the germline ends. Germline CDR1 and CDR2: MNHNS and SASEGT. The CDR3 has 15 amino acids. CDR3 bases: TGTGCCAGTAGGCCCTGGGAGGAAGAGGCTGAAAAACTGTTTTTT. It yields the protein CASRPWEEEAEKLFF.

This clonotype appeared many times. J is TRBJ2-6 and V is TRBV28; maybe TRBD1 (5 bases). The germline V gene encodes CDR1 MDHEN and CDR2 SYDVKM. The CDR3 consists of 14 residues. Trimming shortened V by 2 bases and J by 3 bases, and 5 bases separated the two germline ends. The CDR3 loop reads CASSLQGGANVLTF. CDR3 bases: TGTGCCAGCAGTTTACAGGGTGGGGCCAACGTCCTGACTTTC.

The sample holds many counts of this clonotype. This rearrangement joins TRBV15 to TRBJ1-1; D call uncertain. The CDR3 is 14 amino acids. V dropped 0 bases and J dropped 5 bases, with 10 bases sitting between them. Germline assignment: CDR1 LNHNV and CDR2 YYDKDF (reference sequence). As DNA, the CDR3 is TGTGCCACCAGCAGAGAACGGGGAAGGACTGAAGCTTTCTTT. It codes for CATSRERGRTEAFF.

This clonotype occurred many times. V is TRBV28 and J is TRBJ2-3; 7 bases map to TRBD2. Per the germline V gene, CDR1 is MDHEN and CDR2 is SYDVKM. CDR3 length: 15 amino acids. Trimming took 3 bases from V and 2 from J; bases not matched to a gene: 5. CDR3 region: CASSFLGTNTDTQYF. CDR3 coding DNA: TGTGCCAGCAGTTTTTTAGGGACTAACACAGATACGCAGTATTTT.

There are many counts of this clonotype. The chain couples TRBV6-1 to TRBJ2-1, with D perhaps matching TRBD1 or TRBD2 (5 bases each). Germline-derived CDR1 and CDR2 are MNHNS and SASEGT. The V and J ends lost 8 bases and 6 bases respectively, with 14 bases between them. This CDR3 region has 13 residues. The CDR3 region is CASFVPGANEQFF. The DNA for the CDR3 is TGTGCCAGCTTTGTCCCCGGGGCCAATGAGCAGTTCTTC.

This clonotype was seen ten or more times. The chain couples TRBV11-2 to TRBJ2-3; 12 nucleotides match TRBD2. The V gene's germline CDR1 is SGHAT and CDR2 FQNNGV. The CDR3 is made up of 19 amino acids. J lost 1 base, V lost 5 bases, and 13 bases had no gene match. CDR3 sequence reads: CASSLGLAGPNAGTDTQYF. In DNA form, the CDR3 reads TGTGCCAGCAGCCTGGGACTAGCGGGCCCCAATGCGGGCACAGATACGCAGTATTTT.

This clonotype was observed a few times. This chain links TRBV29-1 with TRBJ1-1; TRBD1 matches 7 bases. Germline V gene data show CDR1 as SQVTM and CDR2 as ANQGSEA. V gave up 3 bases and J gave up 5 bases; unmatched junction bases: 9. There are 14 residues in the CDR3. The CDR3 coding sequence is TGCAGCGTTGAGGGTGCAGGGGGTACGACTGAAGCTTTCTTT. It yields the protein CSVEGAGGTTEAFF. The full variable domain, completed using reference TRBV29-1 and TRBJ1-1, is SAVISQKPSRDICQRGTSLTIQCQVDSQVTMMFWYRQQPGQSLTLIATANQGSEATYESGFVIDKFPISRPNLTFSTLTVSNMSPEDSSIYLCSVEGAGGTTEAFFGQGTRLTVV.

The gene calls are TRBV5-8 and TRBJ2-1, with D tentatively TRBD1 (6 bases). This CDR3 has 17 residues. The germline V gene encodes CDR1 SGHTS and CDR2 YDEGEE. V was shortened by 4 bases and J by 0 bases, with 17 bases between the two germline ends. The chain's CDR3 is CASSLRDNRRSYNEQFF. DNA of the CDR3: TGTGCCAGCAGCCTTCGGGACAACCGGCGCTCCTACAATGAGCAGTTCTTC.

Only one count was recorded for this clonotype. The V gene is TRBV5-1, the J gene TRBJ2-3, with a possible D match to TRBD2 (6 bases). This CDR3 comprises 15 residues. Germline loops: CDR1 SGHRS, CDR2 YFSETQ. V lost 3 bases and J lost 1, with 12 bases in between. CDR3 sequence (DNA): TGCGCCAGCAGCTCGGGACTTGGGGGCACAGATACGCAGTATTTT. Its protein product is CASSSGLGGTDTQYF.

Ten or more counts support this clonotype. CDR3 in amino acids: CASTPGSSFTDTQYF. Written as DNA, the CDR3 is TGTGCCAGCACCCCAGGTTCGTCCTTCACAGATACGCAGTATTTT. The chain employs TRBV7-2 and TRBJ2-3; D unresolved. The length of the CDR3 is 15 residues. Germline CDR1 SGHTA, CDR2 FQGNSA. Trimming removed 7 bases from V and 2 bases from J, with 16 bases in between.

This clonotype was counted ten times or more. V and J are TRBV6-1 and TRBJ2-1; 8 nucleotides line up with TRBD2. CDR3 length: 15 residues. V gave up 5 bases and J gave up 1 base; unmatched junction bases: 4. The germline V gene encodes CDR1 MNHNS and CDR2 SASEGT. DNA of the CDR3: TGTGCCAGCAGTCACACTAGCGGTTCCTACAATGAGCAGTTCTTC. Its translation is CASSHTSGSYNEQFF.

This clonotype was detected many times. The chain recombines TRBV9 with TRBJ2-7, with a tentative D call TRBD2 (5 bases). The CDR3 is 14 residues long. The V gene lost 0 bases and the J gene lost 3 bases, with 10 bases spanning the gap. Germline V lookup: CDR1 SGDLS, CDR2 YYNGEE. Here the CDR3 DNA reads TGTGCCAGCAGCGTAGCGGGAAGTGACTACGAGCAGTACTTC. This translates into CASSVAGSDYEQYF.

This clonotype occurred a few times. A much larger clone differs by one base, so this may be a read error. The chain uses TRBV7-2 and TRBJ1-1; D perhaps matches TRBD1 (5 bases). The V gene's germline CDR1 is SGHTA and CDR2 FQGNSA. This CDR3 spans 14 amino acids. The CDR3 nucleotides are TGTGCCAGCAGCCTCCAGACAGCGAACACTGGAGCTTTCTTT. Its translation is CASSLQTANTGAFF.

This clonotype was observed a few times. This chain connects TRBV30 to TRBJ2-7; either TRBD1 or TRBD2 may supply D (5 bases each). Germline V lookup: CDR1 GTSNPN, CDR2 SVGIG (reference sequence). The CDR3 consists of 13 residues. V dropped 3 bases and J dropped 2 bases, with 11 bases sitting between them. CDR3 bases: TGTGCCTGGAGCCGGGGCAGCACCTACGAGCAGTACTTC. It translates to CAWSRGSTYEQYF.

This clonotype has just a few counts. The rearrangement joins TRBV29-1 to TRBJ2-1; possible D gene TRBD1, 6 bases. V was cut by 5 bases and J by 6 bases, with 11 bases left in between. The germline V gene encodes CDR1 SQVTM and CDR2 ANQGSEA. CDR3 size: 12 residues. The CDR3 DNA reads as TGCAGCGTTCTTACAGGGTCCAATGAGCAGTTCTTC. The encoded protein is CSVLTGSNEQFF.

This clonotype was seen at least ten times. V is TRBV11-2 and J is TRBJ1-2, with 8 bases that match TRBD1. Germline CDR1 and CDR2: SGHAT and FQNNGV. CDR3 length equals 14 residues. Trimming took 5 bases from V and 4 from J; bases not matched to a gene: 6. This CDR3 is CASSTGTGVYGYTF. CDR3 DNA sequence: TGTGCCAGCAGCACCGGGACAGGCGTCTATGGCTACACCTTC.

This clonotype was observed at least ten times. The CDR3 DNA is TGTGCCAGCAGTTCAACCACCGGGACTAGCTCCTACGAGCAGTACTTC. Translation gives CASSSTTGTSSYEQYF. This chain links TRBV6-2 or TRBV6-3 with TRBJ2-7; 8 bases are shared with TRBD2. The V segment lost 4 bases and the J segment 0 bases; nucleotides outside the gene matches: 8. This CDR3 has 16 amino acids. Germline assignment: CDR1 MNHEY and CDR2 SVGEGT.

This clonotype was detected ten times or more. V gene TRBV20-1 combines with J gene TRBJ2-7; D gene uncertain. The germline V gene encodes CDR1 DFQATT and CDR2 SNEGSKA (reference sequence). V lost 0 bases to trimming and J lost 1 base, with 4 bases between them. CDR3 size: 12 residues. The CDR3 DNA reads TGCAGTGCTAGAGAGGGTTCCTACGAGCAGTACTTC. Protein: CSAREGSYEQYF.

In its sample, this clonotype was seen many times. The chain uses TRBV3-1 and TRBJ2-3; TRBD2 matches 15 bases. The CDR3 is 15 residues long. CDR1 is LGHDT, CDR2 YNNKEL, per germline (reference sequence). V shed 6 bases, J shed 3 bases, and the junction held 1 base outside the gene matches. The CDR3 sequence is CASRGTSGRTDTQYF. The CDR3 coding sequence is TGTGCCAGCAGGGGGACTAGCGGGAGGACAGATACGCAGTATTTT.

In its sample, this clonotype was seen many times. The chain carries TRBV12-3 or TRBV12-4 and TRBJ2-1, with 8 bases that match TRBD2. V shed 6 bases and J 4 bases; nucleotides not matched to a gene: 5. The CDR3 totals 14 residues. The CDR3 sequence is CASSHGLAYNEQFF. In DNA form, the CDR3 reads TGTGCCAGCAGCCATGGACTAGCTTACAATGAGCAGTTCTTC.